The 12 T cell receptor beta chains presented below share a single source sample, sequenced in a study of T cells after yellow fever vaccination. MiXCR was run by TCRdb on the 5' RACE reads, yielding one entry per CDR3 protein. This table holds about 340,000 distinct CDR3 sequences, under 15% found once. The starting material was CD4+ T cells sorted from PBMCs, obtained 15 days after the yellow fever booster vaccination. The source of these receptors is a man between 18 and 35 years old who received the YFV17D yellow fever vaccine.

The chain employs TRBV6-2 or TRBV6-3 and TRBJ1-1; 7 nucleotides line up with TRBD1. With 6 bases clipped from V and 6 bases from J, the junction kept 13 bases outside the gene matches. Germline V lookup: CDR1 MNHEY, CDR2 SVGEGT. The CDR3 sequence is 15 residues long. This CDR3 is CASRNARGEWAEAFF. The CDR3 DNA reads TGTGCCAGCAGAAACGCCAGGGGGGAGTGGGCTGAAGCTTTCTTT.

The chain carries TRBV5-1 and TRBJ2-7, with D perhaps assigned TRBD1 or TRBD2 (5 bases each). V was pared by 0 bases and J by 5 bases, with 15 bases between. The CDR3 runs to 15 residues. Germline-derived CDR1 and CDR2 are SGHRS and YFSETQ. The CDR3 DNA follows: TGCGCCAGCAGCTTGGATGGACGGGACGGCGACGAGCAGTACGTC. Its protein product is CASSLDGRDGDEQYV.

V gene TRBV27 combines with J gene TRBJ1-2, with D perhaps matching TRBD1 (5 bases). This CDR3 has 13 amino acids. Germline V gives CDR1 MNHEY, CDR2 SMNVEV (reference sequence). V lost 6 bases to trimming and J lost 7 bases, with 15 bases between them. The CDR3 reads CASRPGLAGGYTF. The CDR3 bases are TGTGCCAGCAGACCGGGACTTGCGGGTGGCTACACCTTC.

This clonotype was seen more than once but under ten times. The chain links TRBV2 to TRBJ2-4; D uncertain. The V and J ends lost 3 bases and 0 bases respectively, with 9 bases between them. The CDR3 has 15 residues. Per the germline V gene, CDR1 is SNHLY and CDR2 is FYNNEI. The CDR3 region is CASSERQAAKNIQYF. The CDR3 DNA reads as TGTGCCAGCAGTGAGCGACAAGCAGCCAAAAACATTCAGTACTTC.

This clonotype appeared a few times. The chain links TRBV18 to TRBJ2-3, with D possibly called TRBD1 or TRBD2 (5 bases each). Germline V gives CDR1 KGHSH, CDR2 LQKENI. The CDR3 spans 16 residues. Trimming took 3 bases from V and 0 from J, leaving 13 bases between them. The DNA of the CDR3 is TGTGCCAGCTCACCTTCTGGGGGAATTAGCACAGATACGCAGTATTTT. Its translation: CASSPSGGISTDTQYF.

This clonotype was observed at least ten times. CDR3 in DNA: TGCAGTGCTAGAGATCGACCGGGGGGGCCTAGTGAGACCCAGTACTTC. It encodes CSARDRPGGPSETQYF. V is TRBV20-1 and J is TRBJ2-5, with 8 bases matching TRBD2. CDR3 length: 16 residues. J was trimmed by 5 bases and V by 0 bases; bases with no gene match: 11. The germline V gene has CDR1 DFQATT and CDR2 SNEGSKA (reference sequence).

This clonotype has more than one count but fewer than ten. The V gene is TRBV7-3, the J gene TRBJ2-5, with D possibly being TRBD2 (5 bases). V was clipped by 3 bases and J by 5 bases, with 16 bases between them. CDR3 size: 15 residues. Germline CDR1 and CDR2: SGHTA and FQGTGA. In DNA, the CDR3 is TGTGCCAGCAGCTTGACTAATATAATCGGGGAGACCCAGTACTTC. Its protein product is CASSLTNIIGETQYF.

The V and J genes are TRBV4-1 and TRBJ2-7; D ambiguous. V lost 1 base and J lost 7, with 14 bases in between. The CDR3 is 14 residues long. Germline lookup yields CDR1 MGHRA and CDR2 YSYEKL. CDR3 bases: TGCGCCAGCAGCCAAGGTGATAGGTTCGCGGAGCAGTACTTC. Amino acids: CASSQGDRFAEQYF.

This clonotype was recorded a few times. The chain combines TRBV5-1 with TRBJ2-1; TRBD2 agrees at 7 bases. V was pared by 4 bases and J by 8 bases, with 6 bases of the junction left unmatched. This CDR3 contains 13 residues. Germline values: CDR1 SGHRS, CDR2 YFSETQ. CDR3 nucleotides: TGCGCCAGCAGCCAGCCGGGGGGAGATGAGCAGTTCTTC. Its translation: CASSQPGGDEQFF.

This clonotype was seen a few times. V usage is TRBV12-3 or TRBV12-4 and J usage is TRBJ2-2, with D perhaps matching TRBD2 (5 bases). CDR3 length equals 14 residues. V was pared by 7 bases and J by 7 bases, with 16 bases between. The CDR3 nucleotides read TGTGCCAGCACCCCTGGACTCCAAGGCGGGGAGCTGTTTTTT. Residues: CASTPGLQGGELFF.

There are a few counts of this clonotype. V usage is TRBV4-2 and J usage is TRBJ1-2; 7 bases fit TRBD1. Germline lookup yields CDR1 LGHNA and CDR2 YNFKEQ. J lost 3 bases, V lost 0 bases, and 7 bases had no gene match. This CDR3 region has 16 residues. The CDR3 sequence: CASSQEYRGSDYGYTF. The CDR3 DNA reads TGTGCCAGCAGCCAAGAGTACAGGGGATCCGACTATGGCTACACCTTC.

The chain employs TRBV28 and TRBJ1-2, with TRBD1 identical over 7 bases. CDR1 is MDHEN and CDR2 is SYDVKM in the germline V gene. Trimming cost V 6 bases and J 2 bases; bases outside gene matches: 6. The CDR3 contains 14 residues. In nucleotides, the CDR3 is TGTGCCAGCAGACCAGGGGGGGCCAACTATGGCTACACCTTC. Amino acids: CASRPGGANYGYTF.